This entry describes one T cell receptor beta chain. What it binds is not known. Some clones are missing from TCRdb's copy, which holds only in-frame ones; the method was immunoSEQ multiplex PCR. The table lists about 680,000 clones, roughly 72% of them singletons. Germline-derived CDR1 and CDR2 are MGHRA and YSYEKL. V lost 1 base and J 6 bases, leaving 14 bases between the germline ends. This CDR3 comprises 15 residues. The source of the sample is a study of shared clonotypes between healthy human individuals. Study details: CD4 naive and memory got three plates each, CD8 naive two, CD8 memory one. Notes on the study in general: Few donors limited the genetic and exposure-history diversity represented. Naive subsets typically showed greater estimated richness than memory subsets.

The sequence was obtained from a woman aged 25 to 39 in good health. The sequenced material came from memory CD4+ T cells sorted from blood. Noted subset: CD45RA-negative fraction. The chain couples TRBV4-1 to TRBJ2-3, with D perhaps TRBD1 or TRBD2 (5 bases each). DNA of the CDR3: TGCGCCAGCAGCCAAGTTGGGACCCCAACGGATACGCAGTATTTT. Translation gives CASSQVGTPTDTQYF.